What follows are 12 T cell receptor beta chains derived from one specimen sequenced in a study of long-term antiretroviral therapy in people with HIV. Researchers ran immunoSEQ v3.0 at survey level. The assay was immunoSEQ multiplex PCR, and TCRdb's table has in-frame clones only and misses some. The sample has 13,000 or so clones; 75% to 85% are singletons. The material was unsorted PBMCs, obtained 3.2 years before starting antiretroviral therapy. Receptor source: a man aged 40-55 years with HIV.

The genes are TRBV2 and TRBJ1-6; D ambiguous. The CDR3 has 16 amino acids. V dropped 5 bases and J dropped 9 bases, with 20 bases sitting between them. CDR1 and CDR2 from the germline V gene are SNHLY and FYNNEI. The CDR3 protein is CASSFSPPREASPLHF. In DNA, the CDR3 is TGTGCCAGCAGTTTTTCTCCCCCCCGGGAGGCTTCACCCCTCCACTTT.

The chain joins TRBV5-1 to TRBJ2-2; weak D call: TRBD2 (6 bases). V was pared by 4 bases and J by 7 bases, with 20 bases between. Germline V CDR1 and CDR2: SGHRS, YFSETQ. The CDR3 sequence is 16 residues long. This CDR3 is CASSQTRPGDGGELFF. In nucleotides, the CDR3 is TGCGCCAGCAGCCAAACCCGACCGGGGGACGGCGGGGAGCTGTTTTTT.

V gene TRBV11-1 combines with J gene TRBJ2-5; D not certain. V was clipped by 2 bases and J by 2 bases, with 9 bases between them. Looked up from germline, CDR1 is SGHAT and CDR2 is FQDESV (reference sequence). This CDR3 has 14 residues. The CDR3 spells CASSLLTAQETQYF. The CDR3, as DNA: TGTGCCAGCAGCTTATTAACAGCGCAAGAGACCCAGTACTTC.

Regarding this clone: One junction end disagrees with the germline gene, perhaps due to a read error. The rearrangement links TRBV19 to TRBJ1-4; no reliable D call. The CDR3 sequence is 12 residues long. CDR1 is LNHDA, CDR2 SQIVND, per germline (reference sequence). For the CDR3, the DNA is TGTGCCAGTAGGGGCCCTAAGGAAAAACTGTTTTTT. This encodes CASRGPKEKLFF.

This clone was seen a few times. Additional DNA sequences in this sample encode the identical CDR3. This chain links TRBV19 with TRBJ2-5; D may be TRBD2 (6 bases). Germline V lookup: CDR1 LNHDA, CDR2 SQIVND (reference sequence). V lost 4 bases and J lost 3, with 6 bases in between. The length of the CDR3 is 12 residues. CDR3 loop: CASSRGEETQYF. Here the CDR3 DNA reads TGTGCCAGTAGTAGGGGGGAAGAGACCCAGTACTTC.

The CDR3 DNA is TGTGCCAGCAGGTCCAACTATGGCTACACCTTC. Its protein is CASRSNYGYTF. This sequence joins TRBV6-6 and TRBJ1-2; D is unclear. CDR3 size: 11 residues. The V end lost 6 bases, the J end lost 2 bases, and 4 bases lay between the germline ends. CDR1 MNHNY and CDR2 SVGAGI come from the germline V gene (reference sequence).

The chain couples TRBV9 to TRBJ2-3; TRBD2 matches 9 bases. Germline V gives CDR1 SGDLS, CDR2 YYNGEE. V lost 0 bases and J lost 10; bases outside the gene matches: 6. The CDR3 runs 14 residues. CDR3 DNA sequence: TGTGCCAGCAGCGTAGACATTAGCGGGGGAGCGCAGTATTTT. Encoded protein: CASSVDISGGAQYF. Combining the CDR3 with reference TRBV9 and TRBJ2-3 gives the whole variable domain DSGVTQTPKHLITATGQRVTLRCSPRSGDLSVYWYQQSLDQGLQFLIQYYNGEERAKGNILERFSAQQFPDLHSELNLSSLELGDSALYFCASSVDISGGAQYFGPGTRLTVL.

A few counts support this clone. This chain links TRBV6-1 with TRBJ2-7; TRBD2 matches at 7 bases. This CDR3 is 12 amino acids long. Germline V CDR1 and CDR2: MNHNS, SASEGT. Trimming at V came to 6 bases and at J to 3 bases, leaving 2 bases not matched to a gene. CDR3 region: CASRPSGYEQYF. As DNA, the CDR3 is TGTGCCAGCAGACCTAGCGGCTACGAGCAGTACTTC.

The rearrangement uses TRBV5-4 and TRBJ2-2; D is undetermined. The V end lost 4 bases, the J end lost 2 bases, and 15 bases lay between the germline ends. Per the germline V gene, CDR1 is SGHNT and CDR2 is YYREEE (reference sequence). CDR3 length: 16 amino acids. CDR3 protein: CASSPWEQRNTGELFF. The CDR3 DNA reads as TGTGCCAGCAGCCCGTGGGAACAGAGAAACACCGGGGAGCTGTTTTTT.

This clone was seen once. The gene calls are TRBV19 and TRBJ1-5; D ambiguous. The CDR3 is 15 amino acids. The V end lost 8 bases, the J end lost 0 bases, and 14 bases lay between the germline ends. In germline, CDR1 is LNHDA, CDR2 SQIVND (reference sequence). The CDR3 is CASGEGAYSNQPQHF. The CDR3 DNA reads as TGTGCCAGTGGGGAAGGAGCGTATAGCAATCAGCCCCAGCATTTT.

The V and J genes are TRBV10-3 and TRBJ1-5; D perhaps matches TRBD1 (5 bases). Germline V gives CDR1 ENHRY, CDR2 SYGVKD. V lost 2 bases and J lost 4, with 12 bases in between. This CDR3 is 15 amino acids long. In DNA form, the CDR3 reads TGTGCCATCAGTGAGAGGGACGGAAAAAATCAGCCCCAGCATTTT. Translation: CAISERDGKNQPQHF.

The chain is built from TRBV2 and TRBJ1-2; D perhaps matches TRBD1 (5 bases). The V end was cut by 2 bases, the J end by 0 bases, with 7 bases between. This CDR3 spans 14 amino acids. Germline values: CDR1 SNHLY, CDR2 FYNNEI. The DNA of the CDR3 is TGTGCCAGCAGTGAACAGGGACCTAACTATGGCTACACCTTC. This gives the protein CASSEQGPNYGYTF.